This T cell receptor beta chain was recovered during a study of cytomegalovirus exposure and HLA in healthy donors. V was shortened by 3 bases and J by 9 bases, with 15 bases between the two germline ends. This CDR3 spans 13 amino acids. Germline CDR1 reads GTSNPN; CDR2 reads SVGIG (reference sequence). Researchers ran the PCR with 60 Vbeta and 13 Jbeta primers. Clones were sequenced by immunoSEQ multiplex PCR, and TCRdb holds only the in-frame ones, with some missing. The specimen's table records about 72,000 clones. Sequenced sample: PBMCs. The clonotype comes from a man aged 35 to 55 in good health and CMV-seronegative. The gene calls are TRBV30 and TRBJ1-5, with D perhaps matching TRBD1 (6 bases). The CDR3 nucleotides read TGTGCCTGGAGGGTAGGGGGGGACGGGCCCCAGCATTTT. Amino acid sequence: CAWRVGGDGPQHF.